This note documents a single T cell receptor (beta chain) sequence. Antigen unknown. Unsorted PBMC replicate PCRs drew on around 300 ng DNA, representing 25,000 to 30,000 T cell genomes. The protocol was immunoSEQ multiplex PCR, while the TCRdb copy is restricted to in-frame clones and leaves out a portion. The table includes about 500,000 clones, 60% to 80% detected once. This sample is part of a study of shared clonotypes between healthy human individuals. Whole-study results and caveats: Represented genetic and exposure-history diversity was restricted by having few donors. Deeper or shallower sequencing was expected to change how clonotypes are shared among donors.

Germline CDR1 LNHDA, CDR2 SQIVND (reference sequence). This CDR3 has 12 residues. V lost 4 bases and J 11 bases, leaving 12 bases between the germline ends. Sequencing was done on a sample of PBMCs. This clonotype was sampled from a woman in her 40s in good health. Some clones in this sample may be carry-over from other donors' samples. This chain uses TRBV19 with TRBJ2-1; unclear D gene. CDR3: CASSTDGRKQFF. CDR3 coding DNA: TGTGCCAGTAGTACCGACGGAAGAAAGCAGTTCTTC.